This T cell receptor beta chain originates from a study of T-cell reconstitution after alpha-beta-depleted transplantation in children. Unique molecular identifiers were incorporated when the TCRbeta library was constructed. TCRdb re-called the PCR reads with MiXCR, one entry per CDR3 protein. The sample lists fewer than 700,000 distinct CDR3 sequences; under 30% were seen once. This CDR3 contains 13 residues. J gave up 2 bases and V 8 bases, and 4 bases lay outside the gene matches. Germline CDR1 and CDR2: KGHDR and SFDVKD. This clonotype occurred many times. What it recognizes is unknown. Study conclusions and caveats: Counts and diversity of T cells one year after transplant came mostly from newly produced T cells. In patients about two months after transplant, alpha-beta T cells reportedly arose from several hundred expanded graft clones. Recipient T cells and thymic progenitors that survived gave rise to the high TCRbeta diversity observed at day 60 in some patients.

The V call is TRBV24-1, the J call TRBJ2-5; TRBD1 aligns across 7 bases. This sequence originates from a boy younger than two who had a stem cell transplant for acute myeloid leukemia, so the T cells may come from the graft donor. This sample comprised PBMCs, mostly from graft donor cells, obtained 360 days after TCRalphabeta/CD19-depleted stem cell transplant. The CDR3 DNA follows: TGTGCCACCACGGGACAGCGACAAGAGACCCAGTACTTC. Its protein product is CATTGQRQETQYF.